One and the same sample provided the 17 T cell receptor beta chains below, sequenced in a study of T cells in Graves' hyperthyroidism and ophthalmopathy. Amplification of TCR beta CDR3 regions used RNA as the template. An initial round of RT-PCR targeting the TCR CDR3 relied on the HTBI primer set. TCRdb reanalysed the multiplex PCR reads using MiXCR and keeps one entry per CDR3 protein. This sample has under 600,000 distinct CDR3 sequences, with roughly a sixth found just once. What was sequenced was blood. Receptor source: a woman in her thirties or forties with Graves' ophthalmopathy.

The J gene is TRBJ1-1, the V gene TRBV7-9; no reliable D call. V dropped 4 bases and J dropped 4 bases, with 10 bases sitting between them. The CDR3 has 13 amino acids. From germline, CDR1 is SEHNR and CDR2 FQNEAQ (reference sequence). The CDR3 is CASSWEEITEAFF. CDR3 DNA sequence: TGTGCCAGCAGCTGGGAGGAGATCACTGAAGCTTTCTTT.

This clonotype has just a few counts. The V call is TRBV28, the J call TRBJ1-5; tentative D call: TRBD1 (6 bases). The CDR3 loop spans 18 amino acids. The V gene lost 6 bases and the J gene lost 0 bases, with 21 bases spanning the gap. Germline CDR1 and CDR2: MDHEN and SYDVKM. The CDR3 loop reads CASRSSPQGPYSNQPQHF. The CDR3 DNA reads as TGTGCCAGCAGATCCTCCCCACAGGGACCATATAGCAATCAGCCCCAGCATTTT.

This chain uses TRBV15 with TRBJ2-1; 14 positions agree with TRBD2. The trim removed 8 bases at V and 2 bases at J, leaving 8 bases unmatched. In germline, CDR1 is LNHNV, CDR2 YYDKDF (reference sequence). This CDR3 spans 17 amino acids. The CDR3 region is CATGTGLAGVPYNEQFF. CDR3 DNA: TGTGCCACCGGGACGGGACTAGCGGGGGTCCCCTACAATGAGCAGTTCTTC. The whole variable domain, filled in from reference TRBV15 and TRBJ2-1, reads DAMVIQNPRYQVTQFGKPVTLSCSQTLNHNVMYWYQQKSSQAPKLLFHYYDKDFNNEADTPDNFQSRRPNTSFCFLDIRSPGLGDTAMYLCATGTGLAGVPYNEQFFGPGTRLTVL.

Only a few counts were recorded for this clonotype. The chain couples TRBV27 to TRBJ1-5; tentatively, D is TRBD1 (6 bases). Germline V CDR1 and CDR2: MNHEY, SMNVEV (reference sequence). The CDR3 is made up of 16 amino acids. The ends were cut back, 1 base at V and 3 bases at J, with 13 bases in the middle. The CDR3 here is CASSLYRGAFNQPQHF. The CDR3 DNA follows: TGTGCCAGCAGTTTATATAGGGGGGCCTTCAATCAGCCCCAGCATTTT.

The chain joins TRBV6-1 to TRBJ2-1; D is undetermined. This CDR3 has 15 residues. Trimming shortened V by 2 bases and J by 8 bases, and 16 bases separated the two germline ends. Germline V gene data show CDR1 as MNHNS and CDR2 as SASEGT. The CDR3 here is CASSERSGRYDEQFF. CDR3 bases: TGTGCCAGCAGTGAAAGGTCAGGCCGGTACGATGAGCAGTTCTTC.

This clonotype was counted at least ten times. The chain carries TRBV5-1 and TRBJ2-7; no reliable D call. Germline V gene data show CDR1 as SGHRS and CDR2 as YFSETQ. The CDR3 covers 12 residues. The ends were cut back, 1 base at V and 6 bases at J, with 8 bases in the middle. Here the CDR3 DNA reads TGCGCCAGCAGCTTGAAGGGTACCGAGCAGTACTTC. This sequence encodes CASSLKGTEQYF.

The genes are TRBV28 and TRBJ1-5, with 8 bases aligning to TRBD1. CDR3 length: 16 residues. Unmatched junction bases numbered 11, after V lost 8 bases and J lost 2 bases. Germline lookup yields CDR1 MDHEN and CDR2 SYDVKM. CDR3 nucleotides: TGTGCCAGCGGCCTCGGGACAGGAAGGGGCAATCAGCCCCAGCATTTT. This encodes CASGLGTGRGNQPQHF.

The chain employs TRBV20-1 and TRBJ2-1, with 8 bases matching TRBD2. Germline loops: CDR1 DFQATT, CDR2 SNEGSKA (reference sequence). V shed 3 bases and J 4 bases; nucleotides not matched to a gene: 8. This CDR3 comprises 15 residues. CDR3 sequence: CSARLGGGRYNEQFF. The DNA for the CDR3 is TGCAGTGCTAGGCTCGGCGGGGGGCGTTACAATGAGCAGTTCTTC.

This clonotype was seen more than once but under ten times. The J gene is TRBJ2-7, the V gene TRBV6-2 or TRBV6-3; no clear D gene. Trimming left V 6 bases short and J 6 bases short, with 9 bases between. The CDR3 has 11 amino acids. Per germline, CDR1 MNHEY and CDR2 SVGEGT. The chain's CDR3 is CASSRRGEQYF. In nucleotides, the CDR3 is TGTGCCAGCAGCAGGAGAGGCGAGCAGTACTTC.

This clonotype was seen many times. This chain connects TRBV12-3 or TRBV12-4 to TRBJ2-3; D ambiguous. The CDR3 is made up of 14 amino acids. V shed 2 bases and J shed 5 bases, with 11 bases lying between them. This chain's CDR3 is CASSLQSYGDTQYF. The CDR3 DNA sequence: TGTGCCAGCAGTTTACAATCCTATGGAGATACGCAGTATTTT.

This clonotype has at least ten counts. The gene calls are TRBV30 and TRBJ1-1, with a tentative D call TRBD1 (5 bases). V lost 0 bases to trimming and J lost 0 bases, with 8 bases between them. Germline V gene lookup returns CDR1 GTSNPN and CDR2 SVGIG (reference sequence). The CDR3 runs 14 residues. CDR3 in amino acids: CAWSVGHLNTEAFF. CDR3 DNA: TGTGCCTGGAGTGTAGGACACTTGAACACTGAAGCTTTCTTT.

This clonotype was recorded at least ten times. The V and J genes are TRBV6-1 and TRBJ2-6; weak D call: TRBD2 (6 bases). This CDR3 comprises 16 residues. V lost 5 bases and J 0 bases, leaving 11 bases between the germline ends. Per germline, CDR1 MNHNS and CDR2 SASEGT. CDR3 residues: CASSPPGSSGANVLTF. In DNA form, the CDR3 reads TGTGCCAGCAGTCCCCCCGGGAGCTCTGGGGCCAACGTCCTGACTTTC.

This clonotype was counted at least ten times. J is TRBJ1-5 and V is TRBV6-5; D may be TRBD1 (6 bases). The CDR3 loop spans 14 amino acids. V lost 0 bases to trimming and J lost 5 bases, with 8 bases between them. CDR1 and CDR2 (germline): MNHEY, SVGAGI. CDR3 protein: CASSYSAGDQPQHF. CDR3 in DNA: TGTGCCAGCAGTTACTCGGCAGGGGATCAGCCCCAGCATTTT.

At least ten counts were recorded for this clonotype. The chain links TRBV20-1 to TRBJ1-3; 8 bases line up with TRBD1. Germline lookup yields CDR1 DFQATT and CDR2 SNEGSKA (reference sequence). This CDR3 contains 16 residues. Trimming at V came to 0 bases and at J to 0 bases, leaving 4 bases not matched to a gene. The DNA of the CDR3 is TGCAGTGCTAGAGATCTGGGGACAGGCTCTGGAAACACCATATATTTT. Translating gives CSARDLGTGSGNTIYF.

As to this clonotype: One end of the junction fails to match germline, which may point to a read error. The chain joins TRBV12-3 or TRBV12-4 to TRBJ1-2; 9 bases are shared with TRBD1. The CDR3 totals 15 residues. The CDR3 here is CASSLGGWDRAPRAF. DNA of the CDR3: TGTGCCAGCAGTTTAGGGGGATGGGACAGGGCCCCCCGCGCCTTC.

This clonotype was detected only a few times. This chain uses TRBV6-1 with TRBJ1-4; 7 nucleotides agree with TRBD1. This CDR3 is built from 14 residues. V lost 7 bases, J lost 3 bases, and 5 bases stayed unmatched. Germline loops: CDR1 MNHNS, CDR2 SASEGT. The CDR3 nucleotides read TGTGCCAGCACCCGGGACAGCGCTAATGAAAAACTGTTTTTT. It is translated as CASTRDSANEKLFF.

This clonotype was seen ten or more times. The chain uses TRBV7-9 and TRBJ2-4, with 9 bases fitting TRBD1. CDR1 and CDR2 (germline): SEHNR, FQNEAQ (reference sequence). CDR3 size: 16 residues. V dropped 1 base and J dropped 5; count of bases not matched to a gene: 6. The CDR3 DNA reads as TGTGCCAGCAGCTTAGTCGGGACAGGGTTCCAAAACATTCAGTACTTC. Protein: CASSLVGTGFQNIQYF.